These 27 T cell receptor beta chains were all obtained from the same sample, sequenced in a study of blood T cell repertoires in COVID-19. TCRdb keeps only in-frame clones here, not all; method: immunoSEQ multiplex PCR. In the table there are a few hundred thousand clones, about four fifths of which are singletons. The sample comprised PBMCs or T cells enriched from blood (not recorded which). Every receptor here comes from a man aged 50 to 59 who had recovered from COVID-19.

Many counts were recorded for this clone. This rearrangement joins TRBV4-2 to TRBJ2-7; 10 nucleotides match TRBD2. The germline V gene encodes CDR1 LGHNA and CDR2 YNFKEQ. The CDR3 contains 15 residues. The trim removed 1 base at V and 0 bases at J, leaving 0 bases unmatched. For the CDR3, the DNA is TGTGCCAGCAGCCAAGGACTAGCGGGCTCCTACGAGCAGTACTTC. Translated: CASSQGLAGSYEQYF.

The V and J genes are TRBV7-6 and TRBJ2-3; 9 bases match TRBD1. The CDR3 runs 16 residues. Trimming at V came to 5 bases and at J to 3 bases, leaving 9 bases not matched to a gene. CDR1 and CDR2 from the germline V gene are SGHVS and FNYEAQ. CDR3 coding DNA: TGTGCCAGCAGCAGAAATACCGGGACAGGGACAGATACGCAGTATTTT. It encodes CASSRNTGTGTDTQYF.

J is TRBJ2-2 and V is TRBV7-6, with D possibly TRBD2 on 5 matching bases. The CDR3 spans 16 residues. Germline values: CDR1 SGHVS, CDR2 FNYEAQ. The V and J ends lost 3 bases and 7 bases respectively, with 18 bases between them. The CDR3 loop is CASSFAVLEGVGELFF. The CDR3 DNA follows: TGTGCCAGCAGCTTCGCGGTACTAGAAGGTGTCGGGGAGCTGTTTTTT. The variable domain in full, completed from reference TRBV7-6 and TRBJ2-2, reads GAGVSQSPRYKVTKRGQDVALRCDPISGHVSLYWYRQALGQGPEFLTYFNYEAQQDKSGLPNDRFSAERPEGSISTLTIQRTEQRDSAMYRCASSFAVLEGVGELFFGEGSRLTVL.

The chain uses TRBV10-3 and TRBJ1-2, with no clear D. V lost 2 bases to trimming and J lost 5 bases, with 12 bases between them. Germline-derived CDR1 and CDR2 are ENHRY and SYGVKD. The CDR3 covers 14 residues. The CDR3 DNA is TGTGCCATCAGTGAGGAGGACTTTAGGTATGGCTACACCTTC. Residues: CAISEEDFRYGYTF.

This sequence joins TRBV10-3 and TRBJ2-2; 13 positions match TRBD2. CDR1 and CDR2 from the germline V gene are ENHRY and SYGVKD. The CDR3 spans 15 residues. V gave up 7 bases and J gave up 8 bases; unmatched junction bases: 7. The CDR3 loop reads CAINRGLAGAGELFF. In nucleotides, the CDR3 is TGTGCCATCAACCGAGGACTAGCGGGAGCTGGGGAGCTGTTTTTT.

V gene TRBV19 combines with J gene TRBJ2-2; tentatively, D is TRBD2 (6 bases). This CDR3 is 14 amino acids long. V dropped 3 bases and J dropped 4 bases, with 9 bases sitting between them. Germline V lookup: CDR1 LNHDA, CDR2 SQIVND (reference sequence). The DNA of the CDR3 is TGTGCCAGTAGTATGGGAGGAGCCACCGGGGAGCTGTTTTTT. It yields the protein CASSMGGATGELFF. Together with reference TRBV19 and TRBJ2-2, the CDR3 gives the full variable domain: DGGITQSPKYLFRKEGQNVTLSCEQNLNHDAMYWYRQDPGQGLRLIYYSQIVNDFQKGDIAEGYSVSREKKESFPLTVTSAQKNPTAFYLCASSMGGATGELFFGEGSRLTVL.

CDR3 residues: CASSENTGELFF. The CDR3 region has the DNA TGTGCCAGCTCAGAGAACACCGGGGAGCTGTTTTTT. V gene TRBV10-3 combines with J gene TRBJ2-2; D gene unclear. Germline V CDR1 and CDR2: ENHRY, SYGVKD. Deletions cut 10 bases from V and 1 base from J, with 7 bases between. CDR3 length: 12 amino acids.

CDR3 sequence: CASSSRTGPSGANVLTF. In DNA form, the CDR3 reads TGTGCCAGCAGTTCCCGGACAGGGCCCTCTGGGGCCAACGTCCTGACTTTC. This chain connects TRBV6-2 or TRBV6-3 to TRBJ2-6; 8 bases match TRBD1. CDR3 length equals 17 residues. Germline-derived CDR1 and CDR2 are MNHEY and SVGEGT. V lost 4 bases to trimming and J lost 0 bases; unmatched junction nucleotides: 5.

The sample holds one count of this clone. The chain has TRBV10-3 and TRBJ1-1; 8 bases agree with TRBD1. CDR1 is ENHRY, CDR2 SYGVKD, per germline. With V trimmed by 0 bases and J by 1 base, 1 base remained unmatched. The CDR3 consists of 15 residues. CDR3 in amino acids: CAISESTGGNTEAFF. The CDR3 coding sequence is TGTGCCATCAGTGAGTCAACAGGGGGGAACACTGAAGCTTTCTTT.

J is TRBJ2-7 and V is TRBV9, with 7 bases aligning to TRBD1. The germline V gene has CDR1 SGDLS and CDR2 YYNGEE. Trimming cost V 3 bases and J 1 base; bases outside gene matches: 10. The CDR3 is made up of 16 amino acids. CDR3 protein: CASSAVDRVRSYEQYF. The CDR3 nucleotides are TGTGCCAGCAGCGCCGTCGACAGGGTAAGGTCCTACGAGCAGTACTTC. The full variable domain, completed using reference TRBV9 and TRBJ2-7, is DSGVTQTPKHLITATGQRVTLRCSPRSGDLSVYWYQQSLDQGLQFLIQYYNGEERAKGNILERFSAQQFPDLHSELNLSSLELGDSALYFCASSAVDRVRSYEQYFGPGTRLTVT.

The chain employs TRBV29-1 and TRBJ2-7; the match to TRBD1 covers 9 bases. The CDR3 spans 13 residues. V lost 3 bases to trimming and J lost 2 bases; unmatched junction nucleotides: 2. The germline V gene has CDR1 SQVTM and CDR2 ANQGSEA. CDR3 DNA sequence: TGCAGCGTTGACGGGACAGGGACCTACGAGCAGTACTTC. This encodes CSVDGTGTYEQYF.

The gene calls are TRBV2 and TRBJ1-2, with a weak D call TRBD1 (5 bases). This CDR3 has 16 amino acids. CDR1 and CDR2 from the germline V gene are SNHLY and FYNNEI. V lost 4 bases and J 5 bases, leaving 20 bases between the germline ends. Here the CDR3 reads CASSARQIWVDYGYTF. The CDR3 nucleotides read TGTGCCAGCAGTGCCCGACAGATTTGGGTCGATTATGGCTACACCTTC.

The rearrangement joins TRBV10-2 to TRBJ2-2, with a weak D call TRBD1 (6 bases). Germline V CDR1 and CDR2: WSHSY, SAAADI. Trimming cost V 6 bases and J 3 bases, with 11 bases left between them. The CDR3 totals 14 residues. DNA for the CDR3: TGCGCCAGCAGGGGGGCTGGATACACCGGGGAGCTGTTTTTT. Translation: CASRGAGYTGELFF.

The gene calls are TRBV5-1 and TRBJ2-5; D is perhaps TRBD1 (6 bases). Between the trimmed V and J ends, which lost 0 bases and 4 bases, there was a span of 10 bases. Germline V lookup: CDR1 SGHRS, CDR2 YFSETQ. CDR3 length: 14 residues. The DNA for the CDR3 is TGCGCCAGCAGCTTGGATACAGGGCGAGAGACCCAGTACTTC. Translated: CASSLDTGRETQYF.

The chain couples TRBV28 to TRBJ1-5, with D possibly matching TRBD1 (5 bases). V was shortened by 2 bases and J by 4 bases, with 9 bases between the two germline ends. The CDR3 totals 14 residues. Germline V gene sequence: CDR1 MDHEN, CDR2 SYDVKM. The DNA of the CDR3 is TGTGCCAGCAGTTTAGCAGGGTATAATCAGCCCCAGCATTTT. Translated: CASSLAGYNQPQHF.

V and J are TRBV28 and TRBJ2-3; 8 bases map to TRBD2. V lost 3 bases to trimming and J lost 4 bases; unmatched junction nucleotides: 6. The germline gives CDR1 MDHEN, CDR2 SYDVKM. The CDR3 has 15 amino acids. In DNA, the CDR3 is TGTGCCAGCAGTTTTGCAGCGGGAGCCCCAGATACGCAGTATTTT. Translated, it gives CASSFAAGAPDTQYF.

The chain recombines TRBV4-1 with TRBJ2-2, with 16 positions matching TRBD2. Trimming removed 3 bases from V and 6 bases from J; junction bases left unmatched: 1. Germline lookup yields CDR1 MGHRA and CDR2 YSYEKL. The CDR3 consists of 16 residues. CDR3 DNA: TGCGCCAGCAGCCATGGGACTAGCGGGGGGGCCGGGGAGCTGTTTTTT. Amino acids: CASSHGTSGGAGELFF.

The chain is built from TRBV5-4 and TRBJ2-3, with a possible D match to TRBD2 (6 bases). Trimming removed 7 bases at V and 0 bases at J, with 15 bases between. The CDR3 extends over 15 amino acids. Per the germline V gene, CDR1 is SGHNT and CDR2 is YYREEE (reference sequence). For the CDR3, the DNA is TGTGCCAGCTCGTTGGGCGCGGGAAGCACAGATACGCAGTATTTT. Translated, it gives CASSLGAGSTDTQYF.

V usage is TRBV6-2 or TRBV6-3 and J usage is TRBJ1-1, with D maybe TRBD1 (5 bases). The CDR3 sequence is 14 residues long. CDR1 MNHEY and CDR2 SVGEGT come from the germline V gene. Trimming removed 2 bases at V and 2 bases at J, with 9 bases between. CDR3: CASSYQGVNTEAFF. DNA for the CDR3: TGTGCCAGCAGTTACCAAGGGGTCAACACTGAAGCTTTCTTT.

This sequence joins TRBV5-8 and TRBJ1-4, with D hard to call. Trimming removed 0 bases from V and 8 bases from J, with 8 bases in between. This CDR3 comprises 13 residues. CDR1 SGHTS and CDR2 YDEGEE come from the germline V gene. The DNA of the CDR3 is TGTGCCAGCAGCTTGGCCGGTACCGAAAAACTGTTTTTT. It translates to CASSLAGTEKLFF.

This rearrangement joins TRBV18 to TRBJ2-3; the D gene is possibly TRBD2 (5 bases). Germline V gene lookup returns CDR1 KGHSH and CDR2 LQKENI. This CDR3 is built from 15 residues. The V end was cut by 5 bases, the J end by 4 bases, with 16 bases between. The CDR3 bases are TGTGCCAGCTCAGTGAGGGAGAATGGTGCAGATACGCAGTATTTT. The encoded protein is CASSVRENGADTQYF.

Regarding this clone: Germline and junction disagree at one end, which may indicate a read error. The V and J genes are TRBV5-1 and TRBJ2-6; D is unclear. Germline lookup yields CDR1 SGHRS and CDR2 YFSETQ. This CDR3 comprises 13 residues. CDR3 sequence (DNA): TGCGCCTGCAGCGAGTCTGGGGCCAACGTCCTGACTTTC. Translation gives CACSESGANVLTF.

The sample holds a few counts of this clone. The CDR3 DNA reads TGCAGCGTTATGGTTGGACAGGGGTCTGGAAACACCATATATTTT. Translated: CSVMVGQGSGNTIYF. V gene TRBV29-1 combines with J gene TRBJ1-3; 9 positions agree with TRBD1. Germline CDR1 is SQVTM and CDR2 is ANQGSEA. The CDR3 loop spans 15 amino acids. The V gene end was trimmed by 5 bases and the J gene end by 1 base; junction bases not matched to a gene: 6.

CDR3 in amino acids: CASSPQTGGVYEAFF. CDR3 DNA sequence: TGTGCCAGCTCACCACAAACAGGGGGGGTATACGAAGCTTTCTTT. This rearrangement joins TRBV18 to TRBJ1-1, with TRBD1 matching over 8 bases. The CDR3 spans 15 residues. The V gene end was trimmed by 1 base and the J gene end by 8 bases; junction bases not matched to a gene: 9. Germline CDR1 KGHSH, CDR2 LQKENI.

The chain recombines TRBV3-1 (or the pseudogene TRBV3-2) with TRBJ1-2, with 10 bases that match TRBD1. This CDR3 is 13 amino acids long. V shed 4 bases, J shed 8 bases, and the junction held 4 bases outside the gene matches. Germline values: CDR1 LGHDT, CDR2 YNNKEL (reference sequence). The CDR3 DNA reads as TGTGCCAGCAGCCCCTCGACAGGGGGCGGCTACACCTTC. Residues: CASSPSTGGGYTF.

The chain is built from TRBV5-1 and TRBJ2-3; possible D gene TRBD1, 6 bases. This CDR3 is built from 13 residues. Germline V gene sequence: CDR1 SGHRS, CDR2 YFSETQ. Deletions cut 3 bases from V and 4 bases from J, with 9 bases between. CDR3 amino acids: CASSWRQADTQYF. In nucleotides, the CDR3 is TGCGCCAGCAGCTGGAGACAGGCAGATACGCAGTATTTT.

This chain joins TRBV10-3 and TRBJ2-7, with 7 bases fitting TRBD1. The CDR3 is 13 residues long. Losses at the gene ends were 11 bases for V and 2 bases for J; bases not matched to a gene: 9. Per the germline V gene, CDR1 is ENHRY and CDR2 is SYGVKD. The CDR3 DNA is TGTGCCTCCAGGGGGAGAACCACCTACGAGCAGTACTTC. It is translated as CASRGRTTYEQYF.